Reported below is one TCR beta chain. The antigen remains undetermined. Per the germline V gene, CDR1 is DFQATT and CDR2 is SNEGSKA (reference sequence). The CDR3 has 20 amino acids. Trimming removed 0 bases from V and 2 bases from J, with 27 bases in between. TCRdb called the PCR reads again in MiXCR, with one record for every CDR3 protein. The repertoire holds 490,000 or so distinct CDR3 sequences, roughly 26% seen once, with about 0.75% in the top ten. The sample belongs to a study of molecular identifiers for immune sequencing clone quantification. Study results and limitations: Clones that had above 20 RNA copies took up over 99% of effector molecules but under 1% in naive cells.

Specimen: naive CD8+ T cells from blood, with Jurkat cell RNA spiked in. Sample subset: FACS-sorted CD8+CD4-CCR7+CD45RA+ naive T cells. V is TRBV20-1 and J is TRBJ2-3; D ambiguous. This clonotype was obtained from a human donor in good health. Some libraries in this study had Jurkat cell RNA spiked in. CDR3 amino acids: CSARDPVMPTVVSYTDTQYF. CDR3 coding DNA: TGCAGTGCTAGAGACCCGGTGATGCCAACAGTGGTGTCATACACAGATACGCAGTATTTT.